This record concerns one TCR beta chain sequence. Its antigen is unknown. This specimen comes from a study of beta chain features in type 1 diabetes. Notes on the study in general: PCR might show a preference for shorter templates, equally across patients and controls. TCRB CDR3s were moderately but significantly shorter in Type 1 diabetes patients in all four CD4+ subsets.

Expressed TCRB transcripts were sequenced after all isolated RNA was converted to cDNA. Only in-frame clones appear in the TCRdb table, and some are missing; sequencing was by immunoSEQ multiplex PCR. The sample yields approximately 23,000 clones, 60% to 80% seen once. The sequencing sample was made of Tregs from blood. The receptor was isolated from a woman between 35 and 50 years old in good health.

CDR3 in amino acids: CASSLDPNRLAHEQFF. The CDR3 DNA follows: TGTGCCAGCAGCTTAGACCCAAATCGACTAGCCCATGAGCAGTTCTTC. J is TRBJ2-1 and V is TRBV11-2; 7 bases align to TRBD2. The CDR3 covers 16 residues. J gave up 8 bases and V 0 bases, and 10 bases lay outside the gene matches. Per the germline V gene, CDR1 is SGHAT and CDR2 is FQNNGV.